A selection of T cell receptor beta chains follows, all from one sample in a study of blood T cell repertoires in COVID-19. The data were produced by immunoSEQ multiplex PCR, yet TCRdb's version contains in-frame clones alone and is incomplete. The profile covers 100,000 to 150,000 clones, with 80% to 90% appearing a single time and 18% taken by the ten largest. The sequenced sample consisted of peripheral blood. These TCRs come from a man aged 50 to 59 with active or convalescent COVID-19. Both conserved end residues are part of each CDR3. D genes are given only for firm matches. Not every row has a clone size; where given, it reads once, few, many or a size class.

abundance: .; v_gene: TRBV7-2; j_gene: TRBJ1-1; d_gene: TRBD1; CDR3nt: TGTGCCAGCAGCGCGACGGGACAGGGGGGTTGGACTGAAGCTTTCTTT; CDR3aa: CASSATGQGGWTEAFF
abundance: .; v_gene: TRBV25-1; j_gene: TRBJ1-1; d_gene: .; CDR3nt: TGTGCCAGCAGTGAATATTCGGACACTGAAGCTTTCTTT; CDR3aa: CASSEYSDTEAFF
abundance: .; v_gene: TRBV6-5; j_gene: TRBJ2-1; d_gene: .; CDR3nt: TGTGCCAGCAGTTACGAGACTAGGTCCTACAATGAGCAGTTCTTC; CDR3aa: CASSYETRSYNEQFF
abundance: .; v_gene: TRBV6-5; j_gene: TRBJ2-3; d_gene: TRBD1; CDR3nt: TGTGCCAGCAACCCTACAGGGGGAAGCACAGATACGCAGTATTTT; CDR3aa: CASNPTGGSTDTQYF
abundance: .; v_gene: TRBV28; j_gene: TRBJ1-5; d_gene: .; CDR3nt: TGTGCCAGCAGTCTTTCAGGGAAGCATCGCAATCAGCCCCAGCATTTT; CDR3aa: CASSLSGKHRNQPQHF
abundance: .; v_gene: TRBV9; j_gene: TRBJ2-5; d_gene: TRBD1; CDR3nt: TGTGCCAGCAGCCGAGCCGGGACAGGAAAAGAGACCCAGTACTTC; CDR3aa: CASSRAGTGKETQYF
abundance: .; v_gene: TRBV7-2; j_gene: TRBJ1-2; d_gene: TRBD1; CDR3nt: TGTGCCAGCAGCTTAGGGACAGGGGGACACTATGGCTACACCTTC; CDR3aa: CASSLGTGGHYGYTF
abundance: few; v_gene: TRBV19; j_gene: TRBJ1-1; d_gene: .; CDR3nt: TGTGCCAGTAGCTATTTAGGGAGTTCTGAAGCTTTCTTT; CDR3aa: CASSYLGSSEAFF
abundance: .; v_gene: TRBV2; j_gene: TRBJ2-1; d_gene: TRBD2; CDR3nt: TGTGCCAGCAGCGGAGAATTAGCGGGGCGGGTCTTC; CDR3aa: CASSGELAGRVF
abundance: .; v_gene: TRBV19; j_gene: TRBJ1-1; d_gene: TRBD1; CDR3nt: TGTGCCAGTAGTTCGCTCTCCGGGACAGCGAGTGAAGCTTTCTTT; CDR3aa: CASSSLSGTASEAFF
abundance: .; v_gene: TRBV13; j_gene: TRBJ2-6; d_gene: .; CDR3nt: TGTGCCAGCAGCTTAGTCGGCGGCAGGGGATCTGGGGCCAACGTCCTGACTTTC; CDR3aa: CASSLVGGRGSGANVLTF
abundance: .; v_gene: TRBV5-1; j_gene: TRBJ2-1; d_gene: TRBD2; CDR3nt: TGCGCCAGCAGCTTGGAACCGGGGGGATACAATGAGCAGTTCTTC; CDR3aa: CASSLEPGGYNEQFF
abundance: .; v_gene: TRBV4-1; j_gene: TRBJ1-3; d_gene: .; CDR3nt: TGCGCCAGCACCCATCTGGGACAAGAAAACACCATATATTTT; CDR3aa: CASTHLGQENTIYF
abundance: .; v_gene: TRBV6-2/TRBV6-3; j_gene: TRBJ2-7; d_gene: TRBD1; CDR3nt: TGTGCCAGCAGTATCCCGCCGGACAGGGTTACCTACGAGCAGTACTTC; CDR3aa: CASSIPPDRVTYEQYF
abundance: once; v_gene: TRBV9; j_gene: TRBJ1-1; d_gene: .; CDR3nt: TGTGCCAGCAGCCCCGGAGGCGACTGGGGCACTGAAGCTTTCTTT; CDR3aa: CASSPGGDWGTEAFF
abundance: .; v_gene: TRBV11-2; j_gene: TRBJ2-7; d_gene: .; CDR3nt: TGTGCCAGCAGCCCACCGGGGGAGGCCTACGAGCAGTACTTC; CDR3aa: CASSPPGEAYEQYF
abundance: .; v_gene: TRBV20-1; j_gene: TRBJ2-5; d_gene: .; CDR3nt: TGCAGTGCTAGTATTCCAATCCAAGAGACCCAGTACTTC; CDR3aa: CSASIPIQETQYF
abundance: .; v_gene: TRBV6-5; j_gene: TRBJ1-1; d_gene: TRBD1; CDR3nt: TGTGCCAGCAGAGGACAGGGGACGACTGAAGCTTTCTTT; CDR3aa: CASRGQGTTEAFF
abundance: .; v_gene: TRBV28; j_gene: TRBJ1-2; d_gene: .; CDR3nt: TGTGCCAGCAGCCTACGTCAGGGGGGCTACACCTTC; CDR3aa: CASSLRQGGYTF
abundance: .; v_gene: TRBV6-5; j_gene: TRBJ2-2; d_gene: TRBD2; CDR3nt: TGTGCCAGCAGACTAGCGACGAACACCGGGGAGCTGTTTTTT; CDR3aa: CASRLATNTGELFF
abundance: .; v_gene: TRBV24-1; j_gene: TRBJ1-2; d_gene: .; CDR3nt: TGTGCCACCAGTACAGGGTCCTATGGCTACACCTTC; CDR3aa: CATSTGSYGYTF
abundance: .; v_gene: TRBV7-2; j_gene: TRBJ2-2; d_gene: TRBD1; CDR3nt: TGTGCCAGCAGCTTAGCCGGGACAGGGGGCACCGGGGAGCTGTTTTTT; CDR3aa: CASSLAGTGGTGELFF
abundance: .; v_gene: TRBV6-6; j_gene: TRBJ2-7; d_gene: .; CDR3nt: TGTGCCAGCAGTTACCGGGGTGCAACAGACGAGCAGTACTTC; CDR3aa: CASSYRGATDEQYF
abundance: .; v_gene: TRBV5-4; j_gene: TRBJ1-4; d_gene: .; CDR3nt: TGTGCCAGCAGCTTGGGGACAAGGAATGAAAAACTGTTTTTT; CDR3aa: CASSLGTRNEKLFF
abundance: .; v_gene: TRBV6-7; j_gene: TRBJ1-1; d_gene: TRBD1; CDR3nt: TGTGCCAGCAGACCCGGGACAGGGGGCCCTGAAGCTTTCTTT; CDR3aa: CASRPGTGGPEAFF
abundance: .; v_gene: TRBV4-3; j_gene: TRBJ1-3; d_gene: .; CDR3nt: TGCGCCAGCAGCCAAGACCGGGGGTCTGGAAACACCATATATTTT; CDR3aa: CASSQDRGSGNTIYF
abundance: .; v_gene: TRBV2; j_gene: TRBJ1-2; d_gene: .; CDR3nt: TGTGCCAGCAAATGGGACAAACCTAACTATGGCTACACCTTC; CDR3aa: CASKWDKPNYGYTF
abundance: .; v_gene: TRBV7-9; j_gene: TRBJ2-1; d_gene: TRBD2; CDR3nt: TGTGCCAGCATCACCGAGAGCGGGAGGGCCTTGGAGAATGAGCAGTTCTTC; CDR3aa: CASITESGRALENEQFF
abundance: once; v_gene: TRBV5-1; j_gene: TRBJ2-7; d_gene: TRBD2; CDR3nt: TGCGCCAGCAGCTTGGGGTCGTTCTTTACCGGGACTAGCGGTAGCCGTATCACCTACGAGCAGTACTTC; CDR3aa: CASSLGSFFTGTSGSRITYEQYF
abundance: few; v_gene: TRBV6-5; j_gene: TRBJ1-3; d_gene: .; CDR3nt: TGTGCCAGCAGTTACGGTTTCGGCGGCTCTGGAAACACCATATATTTT; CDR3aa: CASSYGFGGSGNTIYF
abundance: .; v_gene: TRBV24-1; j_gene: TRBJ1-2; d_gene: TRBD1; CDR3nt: TGTGCCACCAGTCCGACAGGGGGCAACTATGGCTACACCTTC; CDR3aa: CATSPTGGNYGYTF
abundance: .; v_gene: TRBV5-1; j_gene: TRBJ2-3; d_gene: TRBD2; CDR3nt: TGCGCCAGCAGCTTGGAGCTAGCGGGGGAGCAAGGGTATTTT; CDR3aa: CASSLELAGEQGYF
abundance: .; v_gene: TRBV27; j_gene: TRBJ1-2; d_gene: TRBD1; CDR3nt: TGTGCCAGCAAAAAACCGGGACAGGGGAATGGCTACACCTTC; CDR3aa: CASKKPGQGNGYTF
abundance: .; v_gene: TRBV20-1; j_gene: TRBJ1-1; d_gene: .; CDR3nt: TGCAGTGCTAGTAAACAGGGATGGGATACTGAAGCTTTCTTT; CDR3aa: CSASKQGWDTEAFF
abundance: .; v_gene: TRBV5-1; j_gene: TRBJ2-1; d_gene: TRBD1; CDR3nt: TGCGCCAGCGGAACAGGGGTCGCCTACAATGAGCAGTTCTTC; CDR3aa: CASGTGVAYNEQFF
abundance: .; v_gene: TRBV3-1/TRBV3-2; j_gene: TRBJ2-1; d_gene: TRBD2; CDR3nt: TGTGCCAGCAGCCAAGCCCCCGGGACTAGCGGTGTATTTACCTACAATGAGCAGTTCTTC; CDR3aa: CASSQAPGTSGVFTYNEQFF
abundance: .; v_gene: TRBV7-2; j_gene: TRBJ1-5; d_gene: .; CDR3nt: TGTGCCAGCAGCTTAGCACCAGGGAGCAATCAGCCCCAGCATTTT; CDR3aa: CASSLAPGSNQPQHF
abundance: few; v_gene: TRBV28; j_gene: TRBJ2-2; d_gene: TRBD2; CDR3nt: TGTGCCAGCCTAGGCGGGAGGGCCGCCGGGGAGCTGTTTTTT; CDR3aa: CASLGGRAAGELFF
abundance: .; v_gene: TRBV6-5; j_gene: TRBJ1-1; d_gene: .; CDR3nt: TGTGCCAGCAGTTATTATGCCAACATGAACACTGAAGCTTTCTTT; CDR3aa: CASSYYANMNTEAFF
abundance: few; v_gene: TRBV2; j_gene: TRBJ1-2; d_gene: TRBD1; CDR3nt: TGTGCCAGCAGCCTGGGACAGGCCTATGGCTACACCTTC; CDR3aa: CASSLGQAYGYTF
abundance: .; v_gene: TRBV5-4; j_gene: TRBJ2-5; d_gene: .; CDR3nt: TGTGCCAGCAGCTTGGACGGGTTAGAAGAGACCCAGTACTTC; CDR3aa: CASSLDGLEETQYF
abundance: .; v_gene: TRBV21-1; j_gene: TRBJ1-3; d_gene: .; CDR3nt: TGTGCCAGCAGCAAAGACCCAGGGATTGGAAACACCATATATTTT; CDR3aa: CASSKDPGIGNTIYF
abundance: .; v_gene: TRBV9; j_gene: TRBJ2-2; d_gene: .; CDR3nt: TGTGCCAGCAGCGTGGGGACTCTTAACACCGGGGAGCTGTTTTTT; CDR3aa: CASSVGTLNTGELFF
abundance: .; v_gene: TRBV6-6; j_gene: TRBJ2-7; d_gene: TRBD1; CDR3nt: TGTGCCAGCAGTTACTCCGTTGAGGGGGCATCCTACGAGCAGTACTTC; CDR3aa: CASSYSVEGASYEQYF
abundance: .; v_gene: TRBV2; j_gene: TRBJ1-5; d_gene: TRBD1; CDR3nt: TGTGCCAGCAGTATGGGGACAGTCAATCAGCCCCAGCATTTT; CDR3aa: CASSMGTVNQPQHF
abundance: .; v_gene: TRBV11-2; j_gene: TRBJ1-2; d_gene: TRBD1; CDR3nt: TGTGCCAGCAGCACCCCCCGCGGGGACAGAGCTAACTATGGCTACACCTTC; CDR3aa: CASSTPRGDRANYGYTF
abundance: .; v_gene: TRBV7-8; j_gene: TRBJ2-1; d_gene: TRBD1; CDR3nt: TGTGCCAGCAGGATAGAGACAGGGCTCCCCGCAGATGAGCAGTTCTTC; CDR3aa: CASRIETGLPADEQFF
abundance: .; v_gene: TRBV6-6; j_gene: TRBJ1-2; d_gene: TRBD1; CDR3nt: TGTGCCAGCAGTTACGGTCGCCAGGGGGCCTATGGCTACACCTTC; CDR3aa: CASSYGRQGAYGYTF
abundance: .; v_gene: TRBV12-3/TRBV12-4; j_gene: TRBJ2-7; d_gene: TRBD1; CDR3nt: TGTGCCGCGGGACAGGGGGCCTATAAGGACTTC; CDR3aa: CAAGQGAYKDF
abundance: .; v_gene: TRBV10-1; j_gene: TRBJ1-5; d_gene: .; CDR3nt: TGCGCCAGCAGTGAGGGGGGGTTTCAGCCCCAGCATTTT; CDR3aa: CASSEGGFQPQHF
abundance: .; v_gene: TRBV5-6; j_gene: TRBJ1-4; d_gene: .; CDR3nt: TGTGCCAGCAGCTTGGGACAGGACGGTGAAAAACTGTTTTTT; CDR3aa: CASSLGQDGEKLFF
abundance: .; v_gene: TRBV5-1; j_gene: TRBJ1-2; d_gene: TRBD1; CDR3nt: TGCGCCAGCAGCTTGGCCGGTTTGGGGTTCGACAGGGTAAACACCTTC; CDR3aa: CASSLAGLGFDRVNTF
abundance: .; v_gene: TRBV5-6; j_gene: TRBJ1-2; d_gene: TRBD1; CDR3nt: TGTGCCAGCAGCTTGGGACAGGGCGGCTACACCTTC; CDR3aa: CASSLGQGGYTF